These 15 T cell receptor beta chains share one sample of origin, sequenced in a study of blood T cells in healthy people across ages. The second PCR ran about 6 to 12 cycles with a sample-barcoded 5' primer and J-beta primers. TCRdb analysed the 5' RACE reads with MiXCR anew, one entry per CDR3 protein. The data contain about 800,000 distinct CDR3 sequences, roughly 64% of them singletons. The specimen was blood. These receptors originate from a man in his thirties or forties in good health.

This clonotype occurred a few times. The chain has TRBV7-3 and TRBJ2-3, with TRBD2 identical over 8 bases. Germline V CDR1 and CDR2: SGHTA, FQGTGA. V trimming: 2 bases; J trimming: 2 bases; junction bases outside the gene matches: 6. The CDR3 runs 16 residues. The CDR3 nucleotides are TGTGCCAGCAGCTTAGTATCTAGCGGGCCCACAGATACGCAGTATTTT. The encoded protein is CASSLVSSGPTDTQYF.

The table lists this clonotype with a count of one. V is TRBV20-1 and J is TRBJ1-5; D might be TRBD1 (5 bases). Per the germline V gene, CDR1 is DFQATT and CDR2 is SNEGSKA (reference sequence). Trimming stripped 1 base from V and 5 bases from J, with 12 bases between. The length of the CDR3 is 14 residues. The CDR3 protein is CSARGTRGDQPQHF. The CDR3, as DNA: TGCAGTGCTAGAGGGACGAGAGGGGATCAGCCCCAGCATTTT.

The CDR3 reads CASSRPGRGEKLFF. DNA for the CDR3: TGTGCCAGCTCGAGACCGGGACGGGGCGAAAAACTGTTTTTT. The chain joins TRBV7-9 to TRBJ1-4; possibly TRBD1 for D (5 bases). The CDR3 consists of 14 residues. Germline lookup yields CDR1 SEHNR and CDR2 FQNEAQ (reference sequence). With 8 bases removed from V and 8 bases from J, the gap between germline ends came to 18 bases.

This clonotype has more than one count but fewer than ten. The gene calls are TRBV24-1 and TRBJ2-7; tentative D call: TRBD2 (6 bases). Per the germline V gene, CDR1 is KGHDR and CDR2 is SFDVKD. The V end lost 0 bases, the J end lost 9 bases, and 20 bases lay between the germline ends. This CDR3 has 16 amino acids. The CDR3, as DNA: TGTGCCACCAGTGATTTGGGGGGACGGAGACTAGACGGGCAGTACTTC. It yields the protein CATSDLGGRRLDGQYF.

This clonotype was counted a single time. CDR3 loop: CASRPSELNEQFF. DNA of the CDR3: TGTGCCAGCAGACCTTCAGAGCTAAATGAGCAGTTCTTC. The chain uses TRBV7-8 and TRBJ2-1; D is unresolved. Trimming left V 6 bases short and J 7 bases short, with 13 bases between. The CDR3 is 13 amino acids. Germline V gene data show CDR1 as SGHVS and CDR2 as FQNEAQ.

This clonotype was counted a few times. This chain joins TRBV30 and TRBJ1-4; a possible D gene is TRBD1 (6 bases). The ends were cut back, 5 bases at V and 4 bases at J, with 11 bases in the middle. Looked up from germline, CDR1 is GTSNPN and CDR2 is SVGIG (reference sequence). The CDR3 is 13 amino acids. CDR3 amino acids: CAWAQGYNEKLFF. DNA for the CDR3: TGTGCCTGGGCGCAGGGGTATAATGAAAAACTGTTTTTT.

The rearrangement uses TRBV20-1 and TRBJ2-1, with 7 bases identical to TRBD1. The CDR3 runs 12 residues. The V gene's germline CDR1 is DFQATT and CDR2 SNEGSKA (reference sequence). V was clipped by 6 bases and J by 8 bases; unmatched bases: 7. DNA of the CDR3: TGCAGTGCCTACCGGGACAGAGATGAGCAGTTCTTC. This gives the protein CSAYRDRDEQFF.

The chain employs TRBV12-3 or TRBV12-4 and TRBJ2-4, with D possibly matching TRBD2 (5 bases). The V gene lost 10 bases and the J gene lost 0 bases, with 10 bases spanning the gap. The CDR3 length is 13 residues. Here the CDR3 DNA reads TGTGCCACCTCGGGGTTAGCCAAAAACATTCAGTACTTC. It specifies CATSGLAKNIQYF.

The chain links TRBV3-1 to TRBJ2-5; no clear D gene. Germline CDR1 LGHDT, CDR2 YNNKEL (reference sequence). The CDR3 consists of 13 residues. Trimming removed 2 bases from V and 2 bases from J, with 6 bases in between. The chain's CDR3 is CASSQKSQETQYF. The DNA of the CDR3 is TGTGCCAGCAGCCAAAAAAGTCAAGAGACCCAGTACTTC.

V gene TRBV20-1 combines with J gene TRBJ2-5; 7 bases match TRBD2. J lost 5 bases, V lost 4 bases, and 7 bases had no gene match. CDR3 length: 13 amino acids. The germline CDR1 and CDR2 sequences are DFQATT and SNEGSKA (reference sequence). The CDR3 DNA reads TGCAGTGCTATGGCGGGGGATTACGAGACCCAGTACTTC. This gives the protein CSAMAGDYETQYF.

As for this clonotype: Being one base from a much bigger clone, this may be a read error. V usage is TRBV6-2 or TRBV6-3 and J usage is TRBJ2-7; 8 nucleotides align to TRBD2. The germline V gene has CDR1 MNHEY and CDR2 SVGEGT. This CDR3 is built from 11 residues. The CDR3 nucleotides read TGTGCCAGCATCTCTAACGGGAGGGCGTTCTTC. This gives the protein CASISNGRAFF.

The chain links TRBV6-1 to TRBJ2-5; D is uncertain. From germline, CDR1 is MNHNS and CDR2 SASEGT. CDR3 size: 10 residues. The ends were cut back, 8 bases at V and 5 bases at J, with 6 bases in the middle. The CDR3 sequence: CASARETQYF. CDR3 nucleotide sequence: TGTGCCAGCGCGCGGGAGACCCAGTACTTC.

The V and J genes are TRBV7-9 and TRBJ1-2; 8 bases agree with TRBD1. Germline V gene lookup returns CDR1 SEHNR and CDR2 FQNEAQ (reference sequence). V shed 0 bases and J 6 bases; nucleotides not matched to a gene: 9. The CDR3 sequence is 16 residues long. DNA for the CDR3: TGTGCCAGCAGCTTAGCCGTGACAGGGGAAGAAAATGGCTACACCTTC. This encodes CASSLAVTGEENGYTF.

The chain links TRBV7-8 to TRBJ2-4, with 9 bases fitting TRBD2. The J call may be in error: the DNA end matches TRBJ2-7 better. From germline, CDR1 is SGHVS and CDR2 FQNEAQ. The CDR3 extends over 14 amino acids. CDR3 amino acids: CASSPIAGVYEQYF. The CDR3 nucleotides read TGTGCCAGCAGCCCGATAGCGGGAGTATACGAGCAGTACTTC.

The genes are TRBV20-1 and TRBJ2-4; 15 bases match TRBD2. The J call is doubtful: the DNA matches TRBJ2-7 better. The CDR3 is 15 residues long. Germline CDR1 is DFQATT and CDR2 is SNEGSKA (reference sequence). The chain's CDR3 is CSADGLAGGAYEQYF. In DNA, the CDR3 is TGCAGTGCTGATGGACTAGCGGGGGGGGCCTACGAGCAGTACTTC.